This T cell receptor (beta chain) was found in a study of blood T cell repertoires in COVID-19. Study overall: Sample material is recorded as cDNA or gDNA derived from T cells, B-cell-depleted T cells, or PBMCs.

This clone was detected only once. Original handling: Estimated nucleated cell counts came from reference gene primer amplification. Repertoires were generated with immunoSEQ multiplex PCR, while TCRdb's copy carries only in-frame clones and drops some. The V and J calls and the clone size are those of that table, but D and trimming were determined from the DNA. The repertoire includes tens of thousands of clones, approximately 90% of them detected once, and more than 1.2% sits in the top ten. The CDR3 spans 15 residues. Germline V gives CDR1 SGHNT, CDR2 YENEEA. Deletions cut 1 base from V and 7 bases from J, with 14 bases between.

V is TRBV11-3 and J is TRBJ2-1, with D possibly being TRBD1 (6 bases). The material sequenced was peripheral blood. The source of this sequence is a man aged 55-75 years with acute or convalescent COVID-19. CDR3 sequence: CASSLGAGTSNEQFF. CDR3 DNA sequence: TGTGCCAGCAGCTTAGGGGCCGGGACAAGTAATGAGCAGTTCTTC.